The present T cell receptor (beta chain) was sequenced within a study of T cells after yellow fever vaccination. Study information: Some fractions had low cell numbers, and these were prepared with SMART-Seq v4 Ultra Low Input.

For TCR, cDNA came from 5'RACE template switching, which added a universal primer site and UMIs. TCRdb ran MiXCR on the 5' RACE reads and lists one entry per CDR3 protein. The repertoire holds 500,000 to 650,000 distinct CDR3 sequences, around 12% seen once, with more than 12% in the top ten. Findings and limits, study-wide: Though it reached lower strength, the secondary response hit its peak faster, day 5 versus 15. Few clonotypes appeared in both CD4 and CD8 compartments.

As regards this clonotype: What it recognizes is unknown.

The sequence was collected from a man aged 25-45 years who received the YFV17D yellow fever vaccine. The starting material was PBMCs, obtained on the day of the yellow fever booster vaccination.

This CDR3 reads CASSPTWTNRNEQFF. As DNA, the CDR3 is TGTGCCAGCAGCCCCACCTGGACGAACAGGAATGAGCAGTTCTTC. This rearrangement joins TRBV7-9 to TRBJ2-1; the D gene is possibly TRBD1 (5 bases). Germline-derived CDR1 and CDR2 are SEHNR and FQNEAQ (reference sequence). The V end lost 5 bases, the J end lost 7 bases, and 18 bases lay between the germline ends. CDR3 length: 15 amino acids.